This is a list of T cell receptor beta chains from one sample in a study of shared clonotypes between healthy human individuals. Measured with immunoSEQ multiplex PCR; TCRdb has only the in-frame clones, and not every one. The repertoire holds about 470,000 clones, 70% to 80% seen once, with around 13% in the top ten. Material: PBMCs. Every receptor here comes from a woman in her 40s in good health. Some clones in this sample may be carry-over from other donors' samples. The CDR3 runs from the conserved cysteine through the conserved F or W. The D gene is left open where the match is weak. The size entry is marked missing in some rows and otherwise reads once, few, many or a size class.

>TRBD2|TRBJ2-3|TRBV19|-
TGTGCCAGTAGTATCGGACTAGCGGGACTGCCAGATACGCAGTATTTT
CASSIGLAGLPDTQYF
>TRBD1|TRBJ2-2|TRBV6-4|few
TGTGCCAGCAGTGAGACAGGGGAAGCAACCGGGGAGCTGTTTTTT
CASSETGEATGELFF
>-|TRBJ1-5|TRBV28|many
TGTGCCAGCAGTTTTGGGGTGCGGGGTAGCAATCAGCCCCAGCATTTT
CASSFGVRGSNQPQHF
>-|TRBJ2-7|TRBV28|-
TGTGCCAGCAGTCAAAGGACAGAGCAGTACTTC
CASSQRTEQYF
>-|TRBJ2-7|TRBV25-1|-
TGTGCCAGCAGTGAATCGGCAGGAGGGGCCTACGAGCAGTACTTC
CASSESAGGAYEQYF
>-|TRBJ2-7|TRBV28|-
TGTGCCAGCAGTTGGACTTCACCCTACGAGCAGTACTTC
CASSWTSPYEQYF
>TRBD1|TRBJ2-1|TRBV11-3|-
TGTGCCAGCAGCTTGAGAGGACAGGGTTACAATGAGCAGTTCTTC
CASSLRGQGYNEQFF
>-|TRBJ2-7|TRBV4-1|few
TGCGCCAGCAGCCAAGGGTGGGACTGGTCCTACGAGCAGTACTTC
CASSQGWDWSYEQYF
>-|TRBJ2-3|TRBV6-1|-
TGTGCCAGCAGTCTAAACAGGGAAGATACGCAGTATTTT
CASSLNREDTQYF
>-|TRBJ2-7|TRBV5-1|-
TGCGCCAGCAGCTTGGGCACGAACCCCTACGAGCAGTACTTC
CASSLGTNPYEQYF
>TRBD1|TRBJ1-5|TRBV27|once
TGTGCCAGCACCGAGGCCTCCGGGACAGCTTGGCTCAATCAGCCCCAGCATTTT
CASTEASGTAWLNQPQHF
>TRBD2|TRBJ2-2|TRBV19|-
TGTGCCAGTAGTAGTATAGCGGGAGCGAGAGGGGAGCTGTTTTTT
CASSSIAGARGELFF
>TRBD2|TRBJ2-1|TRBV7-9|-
TGTGCCAGCAGCTTCGCGTCGGGAGGAGGTGAGCAGTTCTTC
CASSFASGGGEQFF
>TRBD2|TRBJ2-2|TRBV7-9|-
TGTGCCAGCAGCTTAGCGGGAGGGCCAACCGGGGAGCTGTTTTTT
CASSLAGGPTGELFF
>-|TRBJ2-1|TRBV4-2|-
TGTGCCAGCAGCCACCACCGAGGGGTAAACAATGAGCAGTTCTTC
CASSHHRGVNNEQFF
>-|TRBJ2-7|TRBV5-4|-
TGTGCCAGCAGCTTGGACAGATACGAGCAGTACTTC
CASSLDRYEQYF
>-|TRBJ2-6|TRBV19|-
TGTGCCAGTAGCGAGGACAGCAAATCTGGGGCCAACGTCCTGACTTTC
CASSEDSKSGANVLTF
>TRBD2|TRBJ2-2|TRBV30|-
TGTGCCTGGAGCGACCCCCGACTAGCGGCCCGCACCGGGGAGCTGTTTTTT
CAWSDPRLAARTGELFF
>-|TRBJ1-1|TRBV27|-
TGTGCCAGCAGCCGCTGGGGCACGCAGGGGCCCTTTGGAGCTTTCTTT
CASSRWGTQGPFGAFF
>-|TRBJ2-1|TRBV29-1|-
TGCAGCGTTGAATCCGTGGATGAGCAGTTCTTC
CSVESVDEQFF
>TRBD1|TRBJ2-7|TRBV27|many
TGTGCCAGCAGTTTAGGGACAGGACATACGGACGAGCAGTACTTC
CASSLGTGHTDEQYF
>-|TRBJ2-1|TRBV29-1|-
TGCAGCGCCGACGGGTTCGAGGGGACGGCCTACAATGAGCAGCTCTTC
CSADGFEGTAYNEQLF
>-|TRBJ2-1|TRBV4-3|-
TGCGCCAGCAGCCAAGACCCCCCGGGAGATTACAATGAGCAGTTCTTC
CASSQDPPGDYNEQFF
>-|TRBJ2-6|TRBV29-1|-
TGCAGCGTTGCCATCTCTGGGGCCAACGTCCTGACTTTC
CSVAISGANVLTF
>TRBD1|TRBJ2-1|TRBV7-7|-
TGTGCTAGCAGCCCTGGACAGGGGGCGAGTAATGAGCAGTTCTTC
CASSPGQGASNEQFF
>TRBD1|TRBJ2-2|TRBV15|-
TGTGCCACCAGCAGAGGGGACAGCGAAAACACCGGGGAGCTGCTTTTT
CATSRGDSENTGELLF
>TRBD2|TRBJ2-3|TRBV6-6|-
TGTGCCAGCAGCAATAGCGGGAGAGGGGCAGATACGCAGTATTTT
CASSNSGRGADTQYF
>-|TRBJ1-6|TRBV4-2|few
TGTGCCAGCAGCCAGGGACCCGAAAATTCACCCCTCCACTTT
CASSQGPENSPLHF
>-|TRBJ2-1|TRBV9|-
TGTGCCAGCAGCGTAGTTTGGGGTAATGAGCAGTTCTTC
CASSVVWGNEQFF
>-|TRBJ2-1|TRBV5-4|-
TGTGCCAGCAGCTTGGGAGGGGGGCAGTCCTCCTACAATGAGCAGTTCTTC
CASSLGGGQSSYNEQFF
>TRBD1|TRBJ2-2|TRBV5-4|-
TGTGCCAGCAGTCGGACAGGGCCTGGGGAGCTGTTTTTT
CASSRTGPGELFF
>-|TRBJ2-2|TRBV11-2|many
TGTGCCAGCAGCTCGGACCTGGGGGCTCTGGACACCGGGGAGCTGTTTTTT
CASSSDLGALDTGELFF
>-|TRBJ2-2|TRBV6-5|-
TGTGCCAGCAGCGCTTTGGGCGGGGAGCTGTTTTTT
CASSALGGELFF
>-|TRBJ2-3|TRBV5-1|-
TGCGCCAGCAGCCCGGAGGCTAGAAGCGGCACAGATACGCAGTATTTT
CASSPEARSGTDTQYF
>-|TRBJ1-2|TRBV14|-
TGTGCCAGCAGCCAAGATTCCACAGGAATTCCCTATGGCTACACCTTC
CASSQDSTGIPYGYTF
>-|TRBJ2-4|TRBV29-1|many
TGCAGCGTTGGAGGCAGTTCAAACATTCAGTACTTC
CSVGGSSNIQYF
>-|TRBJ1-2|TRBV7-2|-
TGTGCCAGCAGCTTTTCTCAGCAGGGCTACTATGGCTACACCTTC
CASSFSQQGYYGYTF
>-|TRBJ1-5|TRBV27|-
TGTGCCAGCAGTTTGGGAGGCGGAATGGCCCAGCATTTT
CASSLGGGMAQHF
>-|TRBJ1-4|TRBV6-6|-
TGTGCCAGCAGTTATAGACAGGTCGGGGAACTGTTTTTT
CASSYRQVGELFF
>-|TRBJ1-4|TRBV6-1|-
TGTGCCAGCAGTTCCGACCGGAATGAAAAACTGTTTTTT
CASSSDRNEKLFF
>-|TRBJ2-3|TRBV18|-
TGTGCCAGCTCACCTGGGGTGGCAGATACGCAGTATTTT
CASSPGVADTQYF
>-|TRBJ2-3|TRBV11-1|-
TGTGCCAGCAGCTTCTCCCGTTCTTATGGGGTTACGCAGTATTTT
CASSFSRSYGVTQYF